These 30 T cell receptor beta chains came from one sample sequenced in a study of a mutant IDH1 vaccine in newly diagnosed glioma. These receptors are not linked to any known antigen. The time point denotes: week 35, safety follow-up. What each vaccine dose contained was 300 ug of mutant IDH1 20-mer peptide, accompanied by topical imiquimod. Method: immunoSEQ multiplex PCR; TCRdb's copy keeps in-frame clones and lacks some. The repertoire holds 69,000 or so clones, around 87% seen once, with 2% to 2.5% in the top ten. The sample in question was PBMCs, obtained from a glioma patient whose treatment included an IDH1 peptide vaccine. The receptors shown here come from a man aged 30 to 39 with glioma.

The CDR3 region is CASSLILGNTEAFF. The CDR3 nucleotides read TGCGCCAGCAGCTTGATTCTAGGAAACACTGAAGCTTTCTTT. The rearrangement joins TRBV5-1 to TRBJ1-1, with no clear D. CDR3 length equals 14 residues. Germline values: CDR1 SGHRS, CDR2 YFSETQ. V lost 1 base, J lost 2 bases, and 9 bases lay in between.

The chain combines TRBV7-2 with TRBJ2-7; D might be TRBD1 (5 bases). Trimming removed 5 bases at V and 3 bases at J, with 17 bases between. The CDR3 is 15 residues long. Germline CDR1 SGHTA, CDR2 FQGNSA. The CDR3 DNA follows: TGTGCCAGCAGCCAGCAGGGCCAGCCTCGCTACGAGCAGTACTTC. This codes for CASSQQGQPRYEQYF.

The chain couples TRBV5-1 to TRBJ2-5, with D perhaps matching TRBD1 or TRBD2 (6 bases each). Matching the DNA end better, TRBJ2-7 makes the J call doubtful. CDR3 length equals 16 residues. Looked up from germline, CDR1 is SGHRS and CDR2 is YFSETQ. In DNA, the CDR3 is TGCGCCAGCAGCTTTGGCCGGGGGCTTGGGTCGTACGAGCAGTACTTC. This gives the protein CASSFGRGLGSYEQYF.

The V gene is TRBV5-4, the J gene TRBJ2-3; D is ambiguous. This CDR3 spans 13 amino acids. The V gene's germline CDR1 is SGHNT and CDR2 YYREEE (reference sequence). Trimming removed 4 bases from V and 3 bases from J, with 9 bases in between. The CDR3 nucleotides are TGTGCCAGCAGCCTGGAAAGGACAGATACGCAGTATTTT. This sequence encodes CASSLERTDTQYF.

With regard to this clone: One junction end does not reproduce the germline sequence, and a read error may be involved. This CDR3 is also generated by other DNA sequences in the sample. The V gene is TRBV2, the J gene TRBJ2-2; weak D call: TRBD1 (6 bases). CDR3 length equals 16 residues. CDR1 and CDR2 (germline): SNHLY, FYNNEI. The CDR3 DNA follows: TGTGCCAGTAGTGGGGCAGGACAGCCCTACACCGGGGAGCTGTTTTTT. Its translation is CASSGAGQPYTGELFF. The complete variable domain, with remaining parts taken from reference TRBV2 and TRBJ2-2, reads EPEVTQTPSHQVTQMGQEVILRCVPISNHLYFYWYRQILGQKVEFLVSFYNNEISEKSEIFDDQFSVERPDGSNFTLKIRSTKLEDSAMYFCASSGAGQPYTGELFFGEGSRLTVL.

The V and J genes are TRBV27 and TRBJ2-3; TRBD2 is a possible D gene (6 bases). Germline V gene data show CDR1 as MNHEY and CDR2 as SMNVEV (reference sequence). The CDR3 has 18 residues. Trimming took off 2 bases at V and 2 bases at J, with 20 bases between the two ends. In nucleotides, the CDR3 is TGTGCCAGCAGTTTAACGTATTCGGCGGGACGAAACACAGATACGCAGTATTTT. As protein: CASSLTYSAGRNTDTQYF.

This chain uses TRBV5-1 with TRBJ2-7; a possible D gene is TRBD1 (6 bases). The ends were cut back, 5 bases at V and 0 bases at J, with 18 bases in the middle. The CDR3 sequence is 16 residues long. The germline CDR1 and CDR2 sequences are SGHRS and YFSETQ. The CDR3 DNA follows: TGCGCCAGCAGATACCTGACAGGTTCCCCCTCCTACGAGCAGTACTTC. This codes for CASRYLTGSPSYEQYF.

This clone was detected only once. CDR3 sequence: CASSRWGRRSYEQYF. For the CDR3, the DNA is TGTGCCAGCAGCAGGTGGGGGAGGAGGTCCTACGAGCAGTACTTC. The chain recombines TRBV5-3 with TRBJ2-7; D is perhaps TRBD2 (6 bases). Being an ORF, TRBV5-3 has a function that is uncertain. V shed 8 bases and J shed 1 base, with 19 bases lying between them. The CDR3 has 15 amino acids.

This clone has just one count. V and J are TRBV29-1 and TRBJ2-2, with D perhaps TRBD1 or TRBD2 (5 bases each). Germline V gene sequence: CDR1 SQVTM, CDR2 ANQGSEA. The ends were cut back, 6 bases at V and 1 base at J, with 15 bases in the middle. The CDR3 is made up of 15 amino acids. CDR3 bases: TGCAGCGTGGCCACGGGACGGGTGAACACCGGGGAGCTGTTTTTT. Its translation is CSVATGRVNTGELFF.

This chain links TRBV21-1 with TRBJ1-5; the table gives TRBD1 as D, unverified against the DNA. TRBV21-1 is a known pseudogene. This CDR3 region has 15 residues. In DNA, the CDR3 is TGTGCCAGCAGCAACCAGGGTATGGGGAATCAGCCCCAGCATTTT. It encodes CASSNQGMGNQPQHF.

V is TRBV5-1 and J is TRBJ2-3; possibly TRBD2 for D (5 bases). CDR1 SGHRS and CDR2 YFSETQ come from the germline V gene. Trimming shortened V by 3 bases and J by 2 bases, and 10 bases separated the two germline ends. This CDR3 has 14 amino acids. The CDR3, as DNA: TGCGCCAGCAGCTCCGGGGTCCTCACAGATACGCAGTATTTT. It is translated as CASSSGVLTDTQYF.

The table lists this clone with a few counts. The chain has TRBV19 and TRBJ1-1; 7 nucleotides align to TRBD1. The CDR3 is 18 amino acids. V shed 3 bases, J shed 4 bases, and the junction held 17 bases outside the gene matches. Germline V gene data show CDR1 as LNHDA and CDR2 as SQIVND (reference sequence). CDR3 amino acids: CASSMVLGGLVEGTEAFF. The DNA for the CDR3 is TGTGCCAGTAGTATGGTGCTAGGGGGCCTGGTTGAGGGCACTGAAGCTTTCTTT.

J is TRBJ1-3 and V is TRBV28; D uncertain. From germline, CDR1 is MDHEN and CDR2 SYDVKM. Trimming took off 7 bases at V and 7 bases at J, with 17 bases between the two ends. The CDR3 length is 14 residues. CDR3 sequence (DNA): TGTGCCAGCAATTCCCGTGGGGTAGGGAACACCATATATTTT. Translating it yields CASNSRGVGNTIYF. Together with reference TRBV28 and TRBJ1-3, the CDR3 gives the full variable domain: DVKVTQSSRYLVKRTGEKVFLECVQDMDHENMFWYRQDPGLGLRLIYFSYDVKMKEKGDIPEGYSVSREKKERFSLILESASTNQTSMYLCASNSRGVGNTIYFGEGSWLTVV.

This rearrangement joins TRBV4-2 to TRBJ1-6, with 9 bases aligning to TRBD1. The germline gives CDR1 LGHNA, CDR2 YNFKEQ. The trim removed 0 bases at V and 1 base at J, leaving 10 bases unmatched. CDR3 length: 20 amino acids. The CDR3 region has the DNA TGTGCCAGCAGCCAAGATCACACGACAGGGGGAGGGTCCTATAATTCACCCCTCCACTTT. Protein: CASSQDHTTGGGSYNSPLHF.

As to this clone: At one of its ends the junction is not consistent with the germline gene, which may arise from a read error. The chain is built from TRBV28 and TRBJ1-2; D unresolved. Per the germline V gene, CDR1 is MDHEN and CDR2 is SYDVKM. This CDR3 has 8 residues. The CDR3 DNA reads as TGTGCCAGCAGTTTCCCCGTCTTC. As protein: CASSFPVF.

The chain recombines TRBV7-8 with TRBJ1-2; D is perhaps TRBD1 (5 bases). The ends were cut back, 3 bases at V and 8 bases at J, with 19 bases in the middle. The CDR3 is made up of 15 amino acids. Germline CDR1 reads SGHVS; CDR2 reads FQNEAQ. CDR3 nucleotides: TGTGCCAGCAGCTTCGAATCGAAGGGGTTAGGAGGCTACACCTTC. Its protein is CASSFESKGLGGYTF.

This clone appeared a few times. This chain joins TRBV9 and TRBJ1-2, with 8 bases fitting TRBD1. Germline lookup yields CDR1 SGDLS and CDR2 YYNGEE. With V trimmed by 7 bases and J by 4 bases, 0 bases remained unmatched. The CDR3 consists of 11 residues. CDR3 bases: TGTGCCAGCGACAGGGGCTATGGCTACACCTTC. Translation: CASDRGYGYTF.

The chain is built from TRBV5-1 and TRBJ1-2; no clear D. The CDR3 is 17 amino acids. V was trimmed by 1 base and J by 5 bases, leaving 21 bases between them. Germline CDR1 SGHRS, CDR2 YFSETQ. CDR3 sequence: CASSLRNVSEFRYGYTF. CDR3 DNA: TGCGCCAGCAGCTTGAGGAACGTGAGCGAGTTTAGGTATGGCTACACCTTC.

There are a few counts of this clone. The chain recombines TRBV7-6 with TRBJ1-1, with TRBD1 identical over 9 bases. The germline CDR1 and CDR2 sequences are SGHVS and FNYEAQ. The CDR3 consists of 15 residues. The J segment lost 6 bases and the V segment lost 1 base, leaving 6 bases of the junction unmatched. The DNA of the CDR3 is TGTGCCAGCAGCTTAGGGGACAGGGTAGGAGCTGAAGCTTTCTTT. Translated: CASSLGDRVGAEAFF. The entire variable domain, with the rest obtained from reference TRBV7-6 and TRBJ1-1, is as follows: GAGVSQSPRYKVTKRGQDVALRCDPISGHVSLYWYRQALGQGPEFLTYFNYEAQQDKSGLPNDRFSAERPEGSISTLTIQRTEQRDSAMYRCASSLGDRVGAEAFFGQGTRLTVV.

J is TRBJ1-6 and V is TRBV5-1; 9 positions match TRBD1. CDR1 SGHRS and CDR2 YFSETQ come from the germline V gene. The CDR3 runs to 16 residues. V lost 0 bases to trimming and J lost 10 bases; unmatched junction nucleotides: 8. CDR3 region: CASSLEGQGSRSPLHF. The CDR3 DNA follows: TGCGCCAGCAGCTTGGAGGGACAGGGCTCCCGGTCACCCCTCCACTTT.

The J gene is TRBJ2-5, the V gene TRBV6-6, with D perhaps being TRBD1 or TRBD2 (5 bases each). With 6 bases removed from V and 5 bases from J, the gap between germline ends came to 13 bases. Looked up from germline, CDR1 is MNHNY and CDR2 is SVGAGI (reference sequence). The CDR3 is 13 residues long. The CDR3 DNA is TGTGCCAGCAGGGTGGGGGATGGGGAGACCCAGTACTTC. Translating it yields CASRVGDGETQYF.

The CDR3 reads CASSPAGTVDYNEQFF. In DNA form, the CDR3 reads TGTGCCAGCAGCCCCGCCGGGACAGTAGACTACAATGAGCAGTTCTTC. The rearrangement joins TRBV7-8 to TRBJ2-1; 7 positions match TRBD1. Trimming at V came to 5 bases and at J to 3 bases, leaving 10 bases not matched to a gene. From germline, CDR1 is SGHVS and CDR2 FQNEAQ. The CDR3 spans 16 residues. Full variable domain (outside the CDR3, taken from reference TRBV7-8 and TRBJ2-1): GAGVSQSPRYKVAKRGQDVALRCDPISGHVSLFWYQQALGQGPEFLTYFQNEAQLDKSGLPSDRFFAERPEGSVSTLKIQRTQQEDSAVYLCASSPAGTVDYNEQFFGPGTRLTVL.

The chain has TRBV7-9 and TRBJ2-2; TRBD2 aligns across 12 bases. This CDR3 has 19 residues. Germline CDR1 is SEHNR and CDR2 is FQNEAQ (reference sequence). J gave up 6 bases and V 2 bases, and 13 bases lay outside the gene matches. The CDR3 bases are TGTGCCAGCAGCTTACATCCGGGGCTAGCGGGAGGGCGGCCCGGGGAGCTGTTTTTT. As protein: CASSLHPGLAGGRPGELFF.

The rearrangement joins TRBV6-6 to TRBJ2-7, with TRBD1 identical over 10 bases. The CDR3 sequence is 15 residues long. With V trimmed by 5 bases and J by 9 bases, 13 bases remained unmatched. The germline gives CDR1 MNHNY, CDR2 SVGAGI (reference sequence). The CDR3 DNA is TGTGCCAGCAGTCCTCAGACAGGGGGCTCTTCTGGGCAGTACTTC. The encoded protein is CASSPQTGGSSGQYF.

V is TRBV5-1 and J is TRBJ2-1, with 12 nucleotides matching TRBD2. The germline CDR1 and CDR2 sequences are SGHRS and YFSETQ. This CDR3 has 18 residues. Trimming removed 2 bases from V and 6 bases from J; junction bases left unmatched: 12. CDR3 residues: CASSFPLAGGRSSNEQFF. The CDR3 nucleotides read TGCGCCAGCAGCTTCCCCCTAGCGGGAGGGCGGAGTAGCAATGAGCAGTTCTTC.

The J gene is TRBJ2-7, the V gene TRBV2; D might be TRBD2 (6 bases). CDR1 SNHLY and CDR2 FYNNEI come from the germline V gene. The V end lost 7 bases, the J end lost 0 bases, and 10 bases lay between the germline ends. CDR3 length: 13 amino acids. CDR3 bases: TGTGCCAGCAAGCGGGCCTTCTCCTACGAGCAGTACTTC. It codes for CASKRAFSYEQYF.

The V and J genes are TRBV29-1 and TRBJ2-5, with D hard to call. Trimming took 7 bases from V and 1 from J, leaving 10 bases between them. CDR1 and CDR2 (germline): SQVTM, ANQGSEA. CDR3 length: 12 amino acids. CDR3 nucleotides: TGCAGCGCTAGAAACCTCCAAGAGACCCAGTACTTC. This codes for CSARNLQETQYF.

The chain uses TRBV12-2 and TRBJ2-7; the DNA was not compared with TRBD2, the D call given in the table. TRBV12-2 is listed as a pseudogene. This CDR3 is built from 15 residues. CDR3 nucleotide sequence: TGTGCAAGTCGCTTACCATGCGGGAGGAAAGACGAGCAGTACTTC. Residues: CASRLPCGRKDEQYF.

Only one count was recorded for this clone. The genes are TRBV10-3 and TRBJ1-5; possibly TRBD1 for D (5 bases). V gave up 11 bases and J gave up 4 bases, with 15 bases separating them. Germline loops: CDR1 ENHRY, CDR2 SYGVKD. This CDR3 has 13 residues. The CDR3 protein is CASGGIGNQPQHF. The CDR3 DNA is TGTGCCTCGGGGGGAATTGGGAATCAGCCCCAGCATTTT.

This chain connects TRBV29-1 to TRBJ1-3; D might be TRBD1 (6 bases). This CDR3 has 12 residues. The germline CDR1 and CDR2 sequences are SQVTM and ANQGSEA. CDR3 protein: CRARGTQNTIYF. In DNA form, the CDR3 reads TGCAGGGCGAGGGGGACCCAGAACACCATATATTTT.